The 10 T cell receptor beta chains given below trace back to one sample, sequenced in a study of Ad26.COV2.S vaccination and SARS-CoV-2 variants. TCRdb's table, derived via immunoSEQ multiplex PCR, lists solely in-frame clones and lacks some. This table has some 420,000 clones, around 87% appearing once. Treatment defined: approximately 18 received Ad26.COV2.S at low or high dose, single or two shots; about 5 received placebo; per-sample allocation not given. After the first vaccine or placebo injection, samples were drawn on day 63. Sample: peripheral blood, taken in a trial of Ad26.COV2.S vaccine versus placebo. The receptors here all came from a person aged 18-65 years who received the Ad26.COV2.S COVID-19 vaccine or a placebo.

The chain combines TRBV5-4 with TRBJ1-1, with a possible D match to TRBD1 (6 bases). Germline CDR1 and CDR2: SGHNT and YYREEE (reference sequence). Trimming took 0 bases from V and 1 from J, leaving 7 bases between them. This CDR3 comprises 14 residues. The CDR3 spells CASSLDRANTEAFF. The CDR3 DNA reads as TGTGCCAGCAGCTTGGACAGGGCGAACACTGAAGCTTTCTTT.

The chain links TRBV28 to TRBJ1-4, with D unresolved. V gave up 5 bases and J gave up 6 bases, with 10 bases separating them. The length of the CDR3 is 13 residues. Germline loops: CDR1 MDHEN, CDR2 SYDVKM. The CDR3 nucleotides read TGTGCCAGCAGTGCGTCCGGTCATGAAAAACTGTTTTTT. Translating it yields CASSASGHEKLFF.

This chain uses TRBV7-9 with TRBJ2-7; D is possibly TRBD2 (7 bases). This CDR3 is built from 12 residues. Germline CDR1 is SEHNR and CDR2 is FQNEAQ (reference sequence). Between the trimmed V and J ends, which lost 5 bases and 6 bases, there was a span of 11 bases. The chain's CDR3 is CASSEGGVEQYF. The CDR3 DNA reads as TGTGCCAGCAGCGAAGGGGGGGTCGAGCAGTACTTC. The whole variable domain, filled in from reference TRBV7-9 and TRBJ2-7, reads DTGVSQNPRHKITKRGQNVTFRCDPISEHNRLYWYRQTLGQGPEFLTYFQNEAQLEKSRLLSDRFSAERPKGSFSTLEIQRTEQGDSAMYLCASSEGGVEQYFGPGTRLTVT.

This chain connects TRBV6-1 to TRBJ2-3, with D maybe TRBD1 (5 bases). CDR1 and CDR2 from the germline V gene are MNHNS and SASEGT. Trimming left V 1 base short and J 4 bases short, with 12 bases between. CDR3 length: 15 amino acids. The CDR3 protein is CASSEEGRDADTQYF. CDR3 in DNA: TGTGCCAGCAGTGAAGAGGGCAGGGATGCAGATACGCAGTATTTT.

V usage is TRBV11-2 and J usage is TRBJ1-6; a weak D match, TRBD1 (5 bases). With 7 bases removed from V and 7 bases from J, the gap between germline ends came to 17 bases. The germline V gene encodes CDR1 SGHAT and CDR2 FQNNGV. The CDR3 is 15 residues long. The CDR3 nucleotides read TGTGCCAGCAACACAGACTGGGACGGGAATTCACCCCTCCACTTT. Translation: CASNTDWDGNSPLHF.

The rearrangement joins TRBV7-2 to TRBJ2-3; the match to TRBD2 covers 8 bases. Trimming cost V 2 bases and J 2 bases; bases outside gene matches: 6. The CDR3 sequence is 16 residues long. The germline V gene encodes CDR1 SGHTA and CDR2 FQGNSA. DNA of the CDR3: TGTGCCAGCAGCTTACGGGGGGGTTCCCTCACAGATACGCAGTATTTT. This gives the protein CASSLRGGSLTDTQYF.

The chain joins TRBV28 to TRBJ1-4; a possible D gene is TRBD1 (6 bases). The CDR3 consists of 13 residues. Deletions cut 1 base from V and 15 bases from J, with 15 bases between. Germline V gene data show CDR1 as MDHEN and CDR2 as SYDVKM. The CDR3, as DNA: TGTGCCAGCAGTTTATCCGACAGGCCGGGGGTGTTTTTT. Its protein is CASSLSDRPGVFF.

A single count supports this clone. The chain uses TRBV3-1 (or the pseudogene TRBV3-2) and TRBJ1-1; D gene uncertain. Trimming pared 4 bases from V and 1 base from J, leaving 7 bases between. CDR1 and CDR2 (germline): LGHDT, YNNKEL (reference sequence). The CDR3 loop spans 13 amino acids. As DNA, the CDR3 is TGTGCCAGCAGCCGGCCAGGGAACACTGAAGCTTTCTTT. This translates into CASSRPGNTEAFF.

Comment on this clone: This sample includes further DNA sequences coding for the same CDR3. CDR3 sequence reads: CASSLGTAYGYTF. As DNA, the CDR3 is TGTGCCAGCAGTCTCGGGACGGCCTATGGCTACACCTTC. The chain links TRBV27 to TRBJ1-2; maybe TRBD1 (5 bases). CDR3 size: 13 residues. V was trimmed by 5 bases and J by 4 bases, leaving 11 bases between them. Germline V gene sequence: CDR1 MNHEY, CDR2 SMNVEV (reference sequence).

V usage is TRBV19 and J usage is TRBJ1-1; D not resolved. Trimming left V 7 bases short and J 4 bases short, with 19 bases between. Germline V gene sequence: CDR1 LNHDA, CDR2 SQIVND (reference sequence). This CDR3 contains 15 residues. The chain's CDR3 is CASTTHPPEGTEAFF. CDR3 sequence (DNA): TGTGCCAGTACCACACACCCGCCTGAGGGCACTGAAGCTTTCTTT.